Below, one T cell receptor (beta chain) is given with its context. Its cognate antigen is unknown. For the second PCR, which ran for roughly 6 to 11 cycles, a sample-barcoded 5' primer and a J-beta primer mix were used. TCRdb redid the calling of the 5' RACE reads with MiXCR, one entry per CDR3 protein. The data show around 800,000 distinct CDR3 sequences, 40% to 50% seen once. The sample belongs to a study of blood T cells in healthy people across ages. Staff drew approximately 9.1 milliliters of peripheral blood from each donor. Findings and caveats of the study: Relative to aged donors, long-lived donors carried more naive CD4+ cells and displayed higher diversity.

Sequenced: blood. This TCR derives from a man aged 55 to 69 in good health.

CDR3 DNA sequence: TGTGCCAGCAGTTTTGGGACACCAAATGAAAAACTGTTTTTT. Translating it yields CASSFGTPNEKLFF. V gene TRBV12-3 or TRBV12-4 combines with J gene TRBJ1-4, with a weak D call TRBD1 (6 bases). The CDR3 runs 14 residues. Trimming stripped 3 bases from V and 5 bases from J, with 10 bases between.